These T cell receptor beta chains were read from a single sample in a study of T cells in Graves' hyperthyroidism and ophthalmopathy. MiXCR was run by TCRdb on the multiplex PCR reads, yielding one entry per CDR3 protein. Of 400,000 to 550,000 distinct CDR3 sequences listed, 24% are singletons. The specimen was blood. The receptors come from a woman in her twenties or thirties with Graves' ophthalmopathy. Each CDR3 is given with its conserved first and last residue. D genes are given only for firm matches. For some rows the clone size is stated as once, few or many, or as a class when expanded; others skip it.

J gene	V gene	clone size	D gene	CDR3 DNA	CDR3 protein
TRBJ2-4	TRBV5-1	NA	NA	TGCGCCAGCAGCTTGTGGGAGGCCAAAAACATTCAGTACTTC	CASSLWEAKNIQYF
TRBJ2-2	TRBV28	few	NA	TGTGCCAGCAGTTTAGCTAGAATGAACACCGGGGAGCTGTTTTTT	CASSLARMNTGELFF
TRBJ2-4	TRBV6-2/TRBV6-3	few	TRBD1	TGTGCCAGCAGTAGAACAGGGGGCTCAGGGAACATTAAGTACTTC	CASSRTGGSGNIKYF
TRBJ2-7	TRBV6-1	NA	TRBD1	TGTGCCAGCAGGTTGAATCCGGGACAGATAAGCTCCTACGAGCAGTACTTC	CASRLNPGQISSYEQYF
TRBJ1-1	TRBV19	NA	NA	TGTGCCAGTAGTATACTGGGAAATGAAGCTTTCTTT	CASSILGNEAFF
TRBJ1-1	TRBV25-1	NA	NA	TGTGCCAGCAGTCCAAGCTCGGGGAACACTGAAGCTTTCTTT	CASSPSSGNTEAFF
TRBJ1-1	TRBV15	many	NA	TGTGCCACCAGCAGAGGAGTGGGGTATGGTGAAGCTTTCTTT	CATSRGVGYGEAFF
TRBJ1-5	TRBV2	NA	NA	TGTGCCAGCAGTGACGGAGGGAAAAATCAGCCCCAGCATTTT	CASSDGGKNQPQHF
TRBJ1-3	TRBV27	many	NA	TGTGCCACGAGACAGGCCTCTGGAAACACCATATATTTT	CATRQASGNTIYF
TRBJ1-5	TRBV7-2	many	NA	TGTGCCAGCAGCAAGGGACGGGGCAATCAGCCCCAGCATTTT	CASSKGRGNQPQHF
TRBJ1-5	TRBV28	once	NA	TGTGCCAGCAGTTTGGTAGTCGGGGGAGCCCAGCCCCAGCATTTT	CASSLVVGGAQPQHF
TRBJ1-5	TRBV3-1	many	NA	TGTGCCAGCAGCCAAGCAGCGGGGCAGCCCCAGCATTTT	CASSQAAGQPQHF
TRBJ1-2	TRBV12-3/TRBV12-4	many	NA	TGTGCCAGCAGTAACCAGGGGCAGGGCTACACCTTC	CASSNQGQGYTF
TRBJ2-3	TRBV28	many	TRBD1	TGTGCCAGCAGTTTCATACAGGGGGACACAGATACGCAGTATTTT	CASSFIQGDTDTQYF
TRBJ2-7	TRBV5-1	NA	NA	TGCGCCAGCAGCTTCGACAGGTACGAGCAGTACTTC	CASSFDRYEQYF
TRBJ2-2	TRBV5-1	many	NA	TGCGCCAGCAGCTTGGCCTTTAGCAGCGGGGAGCTGTTTTTT	CASSLAFSSGELFF
TRBJ2-2	TRBV18	NA	NA	TGTGCCAGCTCACCACCACTTAACACCGGGGAGCTGTTTTTT	CASSPPLNTGELFF
TRBJ2-7	TRBV20-1	NA	NA	TGCAGTGCCGAGCAGGGACAAAGCTCCTACGAGCAGTACTTC	CSAEQGQSSYEQYF
TRBJ2-7	TRBV6-1	many	NA	TGTGCCAGCAGTGACGTTAGGGTTCCATACGAGCAGTACTTC	CASSDVRVPYEQYF
TRBJ2-3	TRBV6-1	NA	NA	TGTGCCAGCGTCTCTGAGGGAGATACGCAGTATTTT	CASVSEGDTQYF
TRBJ2-2	TRBV5-1	NA	TRBD2	TGCGCCAGCAGCGTGACAATTCTAGCGGGGGACACCGGGGAGCTGTTTTTT	CASSVTILAGDTGELFF
TRBJ1-6	TRBV27	few	TRBD1	TGTGCCAGCAGCCGGAAGACAGGGGCCAATTCACCCCTCCACTTT	CASSRKTGANSPLHF
TRBJ2-5	TRBV9	many	TRBD1	TGTGCCAGCAGCGAGGGACAGGGCTGGGAGACCCAGTACTTC	CASSEGQGWETQYF
TRBJ1-1	TRBV6-2/TRBV6-3	NA	NA	TGTGCCAGCAGTTCCGCGGGGGGCCGGGGGACTGAAGCTTTCTTT	CASSSAGGRGTEAFF
TRBJ1-3	TRBV5-1	many	NA	TGCGCCAGCAGCGCCCAAACAGGGGGAAACACCATATATTTT	CASSAQTGGNTIYF
TRBJ1-5	TRBV10-3	many	NA	TGTGCCATCAGTCCTACTTTGGTCAGGGAAAGCAATCAGCCCCAGCATTTT	CAISPTLVRESNQPQHF
TRBJ1-3	TRBV5-1	few	NA	TGCGCCAGCAGGGGTCCTGAGGGGACTAGCTCTGGAAACACCATATATTTT	CASRGPEGTSSGNTIYF
TRBJ1-2	TRBV24-1	NA	NA	TGTGCCACCAGTGGCGGCGGGGCGAACTATGGCTACACCTTC	CATSGGGANYGYTF
TRBJ1-1	TRBV11-1	NA	TRBD1	TGTGCCAGCAGCTTAGATAACAGGGGTCCAGCCACTGAAGCTTTCTTT	CASSLDNRGPATEAFF
TRBJ2-5	TRBV11-1	many	NA	TGTGCCAGCAGCTCATGGGACGGTGAGACCCAGTACTTC	CASSSWDGETQYF
TRBJ1-2	TRBV13	many	NA	TGTGCCAGCAGCTTAGGCAATAGGGAGGCCTATGGCTACACCTTC	CASSLGNREAYGYTF
TRBJ2-2	TRBV2	NA	TRBD1	TGTGCCAGCGGAGTACAGGGGGCTTCGACCGGGGAGCTGTTTTTT	CASGVQGASTGELFF
TRBJ1-5	TRBV6-1	many	NA	TGTGCCAGCGGATCCATACAGGGATGGGAGCCCCAGCATTTT	CASGSIQGWEPQHF
TRBJ2-7	TRBV28	NA	TRBD1	TGTGCCAGCAGTTTTGCCGGGACAGGTCCCTACGAGCAGTACTTC	CASSFAGTGPYEQYF
TRBJ2-7	TRBV18	many	NA	TGTGCCAGCTCACTACAGAGAACTACCTACGAGCAGTACTTC	CASSLQRTTYEQYF
TRBJ1-1	TRBV6-4	many	NA	TGTGCCAGCAGCCCGATTAATTTCTTCAGACAGAACACTGAAGCTTTCTTT	CASSPINFFRQNTEAFF
TRBJ1-2	TRBV6-5	NA	TRBD1	TGTGCCAGCAGTTCCCGGGCAGGGGGCGTAAGTCTCCGTGGCTACACCTTC	CASSSRAGGVSLRGYTF
TRBJ1-2	TRBV6-2/TRBV6-3	once	NA	TGTGCCAGCCGACGAAGGGATGGCTACACCTTC	CASRRRDGYTF
TRBJ1-5	TRBV6-2/TRBV6-3	many	TRBD1	TGTGCCAGCAAGGACAGGATGAATCAGCCCCAGCATTTT	CASKDRMNQPQHF
TRBJ2-7	TRBV10-3	many	NA	TGTGCCATCAGTGTAGTGCAGCTAGGCGACGAGCAGTACTTC	CAISVVQLGDEQYF
TRBJ1-3	TRBV5-5	few	NA	TGTGCCAGCAGCTGGGGTCGGGGCGTTCTTGGAAACACCATATATTTT	CASSWGRGVLGNTIYF
TRBJ2-5	TRBV11-2	many	TRBD2	TGTGCCAGCAGTTCCGGGACTAGTAAGGGGGAGACCCAGTACTTC	CASSSGTSKGETQYF
TRBJ2-7	TRBV10-2	many	TRBD1	TGCGCCAGCAGTGCGGGACAGGGGGCCTACGAGCAGTACTTC	CASSAGQGAYEQYF
TRBJ1-5	TRBV19	many	NA	TGTGCCAGTAGTTTCCGGGACTCCAATCAGCCCCAGCATTTT	CASSFRDSNQPQHF
TRBJ2-7	TRBV5-1	many	TRBD1	TGCGCCAGCAGCTTGGGACAGGGGTCGCCCTACGAGCAGTACTTC	CASSLGQGSPYEQYF
TRBJ2-7	TRBV6-2/TRBV6-3	few	NA	TGTGCCAGCAGTCCGTCCCGCGGCCCCTACGAGCAGTACTTC	CASSPSRGPYEQYF
TRBJ2-4	TRBV27	NA	TRBD1	TGTGCCAGCAGCCGTTCAGGGACAGGGCGATTGGAATTAGCCAAAAACATTAAGTACTTC	CASSRSGTGRLELAKNIKYF
TRBJ1-1	TRBV5-1	NA	NA	TGCGCCAGCAGCGAATGGGCGGGCCTGAACACTGAAGCTTTCTTT	CASSEWAGLNTEAFF
TRBJ1-2	TRBV6-1	many	NA	TGTGCCAGCAGTGATCGGGGAGAGGGTGGCTACACCTTC	CASSDRGEGGYTF
TRBJ1-1	TRBV12-3/TRBV12-4	many	NA	TGTGCCAGCAGTTTAAAGAGGGGAACTGAAGCTTTCTTT	CASSLKRGTEAFF
TRBJ2-5	TRBV4-3	few	NA	TGCGCCAGCAGCCCTTACGGGACAAAAGAGACCCAGTACTTC	CASSPYGTKETQYF
TRBJ1-2	TRBV12-3/TRBV12-4	NA	NA	TGTGCCAGCAGTTTGAGGTGGGGCTACACCTTC	CASSLRWGYTF
TRBJ2-7	TRBV6-1	NA	TRBD1	TGTGCCAGCAGTAAGGCCGGGACAGGGTCCTACGAGCAGTACTTC	CASSKAGTGSYEQYF
TRBJ2-7	TRBV7-3	many	TRBD1	TGTGCCAGCAGCTTACTTGGGACAGGGGTCAATCCTTACGAGCAGTACTTC	CASSLLGTGVNPYEQYF
TRBJ2-3	TRBV6-2/TRBV6-3	many	NA	TGTGCCAGCAGTTACCCACGAAATGTGAGGGCAACAGATACGCAGTATTTT	CASSYPRNVRATDTQYF